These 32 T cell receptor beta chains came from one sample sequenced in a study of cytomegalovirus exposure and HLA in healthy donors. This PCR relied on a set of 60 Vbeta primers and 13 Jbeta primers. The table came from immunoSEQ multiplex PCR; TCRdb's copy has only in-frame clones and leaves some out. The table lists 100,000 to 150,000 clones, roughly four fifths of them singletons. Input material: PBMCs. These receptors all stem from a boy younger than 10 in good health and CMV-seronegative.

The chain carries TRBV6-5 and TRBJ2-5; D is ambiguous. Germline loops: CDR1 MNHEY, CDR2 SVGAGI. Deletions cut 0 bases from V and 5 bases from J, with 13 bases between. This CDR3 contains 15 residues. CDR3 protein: CASSYSLTVSETQYF. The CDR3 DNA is TGTGCCAGCAGTTACTCTCTCACTGTTAGCGAGACCCAGTACTTC.

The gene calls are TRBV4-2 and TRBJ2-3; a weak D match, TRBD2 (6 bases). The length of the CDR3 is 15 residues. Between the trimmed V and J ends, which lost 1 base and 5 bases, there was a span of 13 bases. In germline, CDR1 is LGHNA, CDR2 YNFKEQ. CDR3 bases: TGTGCCAGCAGCCAAGGGGCTAGCGTGGGAGATACGCAGTATTTT. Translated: CASSQGASVGDTQYF.

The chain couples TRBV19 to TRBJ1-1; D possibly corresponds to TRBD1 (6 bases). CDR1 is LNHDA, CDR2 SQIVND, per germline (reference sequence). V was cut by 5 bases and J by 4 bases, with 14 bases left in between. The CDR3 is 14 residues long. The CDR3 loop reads CASSPYRVGTEAFF. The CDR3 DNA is TGTGCCAGTAGTCCCTACAGGGTGGGCACTGAAGCTTTCTTT.

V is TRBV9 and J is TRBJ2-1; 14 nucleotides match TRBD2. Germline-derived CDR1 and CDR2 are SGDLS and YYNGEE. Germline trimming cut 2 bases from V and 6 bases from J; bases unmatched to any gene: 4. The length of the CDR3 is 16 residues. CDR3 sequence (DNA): TGTGCCAGCAGCGTGACTAGCGGGAGGGCCCCCAATGAGCAGTTCTTC. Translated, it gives CASSVTSGRAPNEQFF.

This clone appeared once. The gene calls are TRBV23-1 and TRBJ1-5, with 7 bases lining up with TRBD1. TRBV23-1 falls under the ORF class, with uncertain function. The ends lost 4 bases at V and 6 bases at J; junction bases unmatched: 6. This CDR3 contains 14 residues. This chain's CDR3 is CASSPYRGRQPQHF. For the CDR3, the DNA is TGCGCCAGCAGTCCCTACAGGGGCCGTCAGCCCCAGCATTTT.

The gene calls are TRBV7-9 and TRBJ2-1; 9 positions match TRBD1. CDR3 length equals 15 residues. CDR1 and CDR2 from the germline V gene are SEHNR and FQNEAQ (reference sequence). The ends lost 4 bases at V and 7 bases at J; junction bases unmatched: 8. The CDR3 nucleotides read TGTGCCAGCAGCTCCGGACAGGGGATTTGGAATGAGCAGTTCTTC. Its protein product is CASSSGQGIWNEQFF.

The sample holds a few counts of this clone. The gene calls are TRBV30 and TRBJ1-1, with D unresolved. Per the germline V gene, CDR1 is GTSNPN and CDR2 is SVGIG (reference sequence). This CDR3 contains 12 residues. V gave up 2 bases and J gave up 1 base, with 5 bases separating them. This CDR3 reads CAWSPGNTEAFF. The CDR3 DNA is TGTGCCTGGAGTCCCGGGAACACTGAAGCTTTCTTT.

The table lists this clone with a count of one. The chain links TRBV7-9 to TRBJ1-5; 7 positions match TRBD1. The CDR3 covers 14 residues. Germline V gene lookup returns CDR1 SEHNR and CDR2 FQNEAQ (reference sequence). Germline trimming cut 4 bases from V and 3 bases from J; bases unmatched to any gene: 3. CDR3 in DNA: TGTGCCAGCAGCTCGGGACAGTTCAATCAGCCCCAGCATTTT. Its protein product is CASSSGQFNQPQHF.

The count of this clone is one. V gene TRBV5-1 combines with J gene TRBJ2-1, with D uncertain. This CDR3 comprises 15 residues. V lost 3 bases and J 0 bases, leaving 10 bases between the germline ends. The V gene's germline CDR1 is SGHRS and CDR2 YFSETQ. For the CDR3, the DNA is TGCGCCAGCAGCTGGCAAGCGAGCTCCTACAATGAGCAGTTCTTC. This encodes CASSWQASSYNEQFF.

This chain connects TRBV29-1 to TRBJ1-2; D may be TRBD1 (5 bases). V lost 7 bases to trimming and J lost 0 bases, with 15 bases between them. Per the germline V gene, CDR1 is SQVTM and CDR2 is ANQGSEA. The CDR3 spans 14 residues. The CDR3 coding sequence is TGCAGCGCCCAGCCGACAGAGTCTAACTATGGCTACACCTTC. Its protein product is CSAQPTESNYGYTF.

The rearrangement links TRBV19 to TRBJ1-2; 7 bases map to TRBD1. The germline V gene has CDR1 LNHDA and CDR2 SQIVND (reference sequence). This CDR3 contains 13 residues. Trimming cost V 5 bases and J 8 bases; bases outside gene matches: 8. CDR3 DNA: TGTGCCAGTAGTGGAACAGGGGATCACGGCTACACCTTC. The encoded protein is CASSGTGDHGYTF. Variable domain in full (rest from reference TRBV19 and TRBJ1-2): DGGITQSPKYLFRKEGQNVTLSCEQNLNHDAMYWYRQDPGQGLRLIYYSQIVNDFQKGDIAEGYSVSREKKESFPLTVTSAQKNPTAFYLCASSGTGDHGYTFGSGTRLTVV.

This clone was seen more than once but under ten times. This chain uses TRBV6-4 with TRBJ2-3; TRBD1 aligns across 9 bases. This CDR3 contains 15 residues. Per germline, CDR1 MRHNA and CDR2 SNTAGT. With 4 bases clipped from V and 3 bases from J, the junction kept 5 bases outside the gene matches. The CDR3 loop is CASSAQGAGTDTQYF. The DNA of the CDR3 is TGTGCCAGCAGTGCACAGGGGGCCGGTACAGATACGCAGTATTTT.

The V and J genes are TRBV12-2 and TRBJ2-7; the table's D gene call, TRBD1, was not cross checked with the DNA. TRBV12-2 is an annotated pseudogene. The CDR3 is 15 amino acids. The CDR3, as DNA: TGTGCAAGTCGCTCCGGCACCGGGACAAACTACGAGCAGTACGTC. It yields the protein CASRSGTGTNYEQYV.

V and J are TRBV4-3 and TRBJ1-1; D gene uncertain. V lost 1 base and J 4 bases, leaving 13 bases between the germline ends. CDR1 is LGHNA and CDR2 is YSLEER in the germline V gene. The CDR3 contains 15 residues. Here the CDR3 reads CASSQGRRGVTEAFF. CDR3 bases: TGCGCCAGCAGCCAAGGACGGCGGGGTGTCACTGAAGCTTTCTTT.

The CDR3 sequence: CASSLTTDDYEQYV. The CDR3 region has the DNA TGTGCCAGCAGCTTAACGACGGACGACTACGAGCAGTACGTC. V gene TRBV7-8 combines with J gene TRBJ2-7; no firm D call. With 2 bases removed from V and 3 bases from J, the gap between germline ends came to 11 bases. The CDR3 consists of 14 residues. The V gene's germline CDR1 is SGHVS and CDR2 FQNEAQ.

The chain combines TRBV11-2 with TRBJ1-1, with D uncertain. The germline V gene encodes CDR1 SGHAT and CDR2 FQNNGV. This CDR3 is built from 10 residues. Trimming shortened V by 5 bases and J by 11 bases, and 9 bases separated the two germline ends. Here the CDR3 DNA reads TGTGCCAGCAGCCTTCGAGAGGCTTTCTTT. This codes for CASSLREAFF. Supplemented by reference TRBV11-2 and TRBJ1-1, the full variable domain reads EAGVAQSPRYKIIEKRQSVAFWCNPISGHATLYWYQQILGQGPKLLIQFQNNGVVDDSQLPKDRFSAERLKGVDSTLKIQPAKLEDSAVYLCASSLREAFFGQGTRLTVV.

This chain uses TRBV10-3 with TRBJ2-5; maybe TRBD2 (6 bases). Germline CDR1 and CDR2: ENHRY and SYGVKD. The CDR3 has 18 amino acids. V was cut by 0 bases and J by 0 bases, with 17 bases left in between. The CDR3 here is CAISESKVSLAYQETQYF. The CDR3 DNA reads TGTGCCATCAGTGAGTCGAAAGTTTCGCTAGCGTACCAAGAGACCCAGTACTTC.

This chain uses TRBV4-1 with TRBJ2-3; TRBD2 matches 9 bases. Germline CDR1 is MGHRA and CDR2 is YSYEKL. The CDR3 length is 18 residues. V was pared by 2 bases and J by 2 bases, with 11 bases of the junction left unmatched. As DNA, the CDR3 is TGCGCCAGCAGCCAACCGCGATTGGGACTAGCCGCCACAGATACGCAGTATTTT. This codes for CASSQPRLGLAATDTQYF.

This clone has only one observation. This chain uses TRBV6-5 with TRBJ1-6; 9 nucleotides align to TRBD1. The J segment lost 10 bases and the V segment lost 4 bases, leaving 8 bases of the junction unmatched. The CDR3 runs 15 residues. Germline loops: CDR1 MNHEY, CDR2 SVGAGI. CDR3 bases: TGTGCCAGCAGTTTCCTACGGACAGGGGACTCACCCCTCCACTTT. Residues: CASSFLRTGDSPLHF.

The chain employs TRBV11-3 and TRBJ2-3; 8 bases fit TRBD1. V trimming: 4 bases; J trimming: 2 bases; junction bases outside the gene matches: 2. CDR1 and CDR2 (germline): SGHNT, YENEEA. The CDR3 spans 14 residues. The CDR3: CASSSTGDTDTQYF. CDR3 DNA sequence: TGTGCCAGCAGCTCGACAGGGGACACAGATACGCAGTATTTT. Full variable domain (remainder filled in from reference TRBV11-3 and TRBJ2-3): EAGVVQSPRYKIIEKKQPVAFWCNPISGHNTLYWYLQNLGQGPELLIRYENEEAVDDSQLPKDRFSAERLKGVDSTLKIQPAELGDSAVYLCASSSTGDTDTQYFGPGTRLTVL.

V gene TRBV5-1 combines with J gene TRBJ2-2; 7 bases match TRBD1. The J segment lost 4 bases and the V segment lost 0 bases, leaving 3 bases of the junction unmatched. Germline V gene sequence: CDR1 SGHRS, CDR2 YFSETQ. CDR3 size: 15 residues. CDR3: CASSLGGQITGELFF. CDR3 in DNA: TGCGCCAGCAGCTTGGGGGGACAGATCACCGGGGAGCTGTTTTTT.

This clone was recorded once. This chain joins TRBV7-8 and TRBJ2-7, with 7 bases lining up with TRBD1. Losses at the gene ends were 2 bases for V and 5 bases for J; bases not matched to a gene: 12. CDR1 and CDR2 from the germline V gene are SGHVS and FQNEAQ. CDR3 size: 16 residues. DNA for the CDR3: TGTGCCAGCAGCTTAAGGGCCACAGGGGAGACAAACGAGCAGTACTTC. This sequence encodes CASSLRATGETNEQYF.

The CDR3 sequence: CASSQRDGDTDTQYF. DNA for the CDR3: TGTGCCAGCAGCCAGCGGGATGGGGACACAGATACGCAGTATTTT. This chain joins TRBV7-3 and TRBJ2-3, with 7 bases identical to TRBD2. The length of the CDR3 is 15 residues. CDR1 SGHTA and CDR2 FQGTGA come from the germline V gene. V gave up 5 bases and J gave up 2 bases; unmatched junction bases: 7.

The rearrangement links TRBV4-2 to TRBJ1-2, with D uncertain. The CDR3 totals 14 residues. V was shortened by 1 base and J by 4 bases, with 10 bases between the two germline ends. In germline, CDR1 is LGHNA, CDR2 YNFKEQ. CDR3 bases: TGTGCCAGCAGCCAAGTGGCCAGTGTCTATGGCTACACCTTC. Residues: CASSQVASVYGYTF.

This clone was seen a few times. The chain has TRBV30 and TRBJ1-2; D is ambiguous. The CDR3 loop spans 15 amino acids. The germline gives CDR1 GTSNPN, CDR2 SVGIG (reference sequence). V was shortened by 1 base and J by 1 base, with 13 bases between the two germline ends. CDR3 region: CAWSALEDVNYGYTF. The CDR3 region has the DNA TGTGCCTGGAGTGCCTTAGAGGATGTTAACTATGGCTACACCTTC. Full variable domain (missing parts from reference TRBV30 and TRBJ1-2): SQTIHQWPATLVQPVGSPLSLECTVEGTSNPNLYWYRQAAGRGLQLLFYSVGIGQISSEVPQNLSASRPQDRQFILSSKKLLLSDSGFYLCAWSALEDVNYGYTFGSGTRLTVV.

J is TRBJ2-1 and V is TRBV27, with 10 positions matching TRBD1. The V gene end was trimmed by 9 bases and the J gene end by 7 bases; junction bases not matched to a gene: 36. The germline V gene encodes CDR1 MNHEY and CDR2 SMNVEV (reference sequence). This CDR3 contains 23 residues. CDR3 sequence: CASSPNLPAVSAKGQGTWNEQFF. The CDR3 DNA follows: TGTGCCAGTTCCCCCAACCTTCCAGCAGTTTCTGCGAAGGGACAGGGGACTTGGAATGAGCAGTTCTTC.

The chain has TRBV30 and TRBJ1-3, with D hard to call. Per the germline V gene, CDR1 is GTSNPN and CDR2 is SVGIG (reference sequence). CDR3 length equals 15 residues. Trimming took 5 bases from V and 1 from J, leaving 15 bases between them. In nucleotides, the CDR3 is TGTGCCTGGTTCAATTACGAGAGATCTGGAAACACCATATATTTT. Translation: CAWFNYERSGNTIYF.

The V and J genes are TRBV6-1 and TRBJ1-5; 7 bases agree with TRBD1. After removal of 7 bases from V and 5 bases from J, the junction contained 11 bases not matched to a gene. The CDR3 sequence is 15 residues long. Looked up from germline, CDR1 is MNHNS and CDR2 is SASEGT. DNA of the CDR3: TGTGCCAGCACCCACCGGGACAGCCCTTATCAGCCCCAGCATTTT. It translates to CASTHRDSPYQPQHF.

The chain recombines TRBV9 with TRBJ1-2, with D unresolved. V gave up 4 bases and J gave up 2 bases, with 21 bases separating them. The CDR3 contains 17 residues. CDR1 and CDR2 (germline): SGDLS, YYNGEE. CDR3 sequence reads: CASSRQRAESFNYGYTF. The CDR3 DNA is TGTGCCAGCAGCCGTCAGCGGGCGGAATCATTCAACTATGGCTACACCTTC.

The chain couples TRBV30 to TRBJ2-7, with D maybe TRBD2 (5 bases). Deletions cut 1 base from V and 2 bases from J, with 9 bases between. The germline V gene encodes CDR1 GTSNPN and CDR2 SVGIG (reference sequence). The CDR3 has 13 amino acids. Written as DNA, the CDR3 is TGTGCCTGGAGTGCTTCGAGGGCCTACGAGCAGTACTTC. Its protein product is CAWSASRAYEQYF.

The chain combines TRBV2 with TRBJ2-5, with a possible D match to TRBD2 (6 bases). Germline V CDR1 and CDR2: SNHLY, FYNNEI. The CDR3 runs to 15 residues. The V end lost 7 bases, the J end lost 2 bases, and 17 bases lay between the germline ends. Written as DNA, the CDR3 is TGTGCCAGCATTTTTCCAGCGGCGGGACAAGAGACCCAGTACTTC. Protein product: CASIFPAAGQETQYF.

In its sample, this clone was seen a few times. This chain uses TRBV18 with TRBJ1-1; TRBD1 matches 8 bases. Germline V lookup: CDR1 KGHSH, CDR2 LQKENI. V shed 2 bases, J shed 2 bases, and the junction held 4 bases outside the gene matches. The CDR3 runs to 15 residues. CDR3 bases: TGTGCCAGCTCACCATACACAGGGGGTAACACTGAAGCTTTCTTT. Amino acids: CASSPYTGGNTEAFF.